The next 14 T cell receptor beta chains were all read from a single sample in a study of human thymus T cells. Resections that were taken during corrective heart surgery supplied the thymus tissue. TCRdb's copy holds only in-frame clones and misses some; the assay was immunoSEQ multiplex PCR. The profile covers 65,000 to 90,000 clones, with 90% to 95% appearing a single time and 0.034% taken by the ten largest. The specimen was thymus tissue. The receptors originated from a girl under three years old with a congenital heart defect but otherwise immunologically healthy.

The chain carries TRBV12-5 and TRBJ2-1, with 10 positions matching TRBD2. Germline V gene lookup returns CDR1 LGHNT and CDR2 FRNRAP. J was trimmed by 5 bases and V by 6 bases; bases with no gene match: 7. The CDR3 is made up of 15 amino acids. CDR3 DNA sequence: TGTGCTAGTGGCCAGAGGACTAGCGGCAACAATGAGCAGTTCTTC. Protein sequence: CASGQRTSGNNEQFF.

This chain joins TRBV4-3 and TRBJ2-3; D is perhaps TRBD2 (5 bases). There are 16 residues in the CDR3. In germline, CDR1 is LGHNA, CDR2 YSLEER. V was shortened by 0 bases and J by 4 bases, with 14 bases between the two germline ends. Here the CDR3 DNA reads TGCGCCAGCAGCCAAGATCTACGGGGTAGGCCAGATACGCAGTATTTT. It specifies CASSQDLRGRPDTQYF.

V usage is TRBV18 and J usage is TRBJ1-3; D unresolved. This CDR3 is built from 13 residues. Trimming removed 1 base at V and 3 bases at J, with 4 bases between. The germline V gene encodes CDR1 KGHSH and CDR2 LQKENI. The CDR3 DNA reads TGTGCCAGCTCACCACGAGGTGGAAACACCATATATTTT. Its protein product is CASSPRGGNTIYF. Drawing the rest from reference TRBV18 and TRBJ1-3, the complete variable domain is NAGVMQNPRHLVRRRGQEARLRCSPMKGHSHVYWYRQLPEEGLKFMVYLQKENIIDESGMPKERFSAEFPKEGPSILRIQQVVRGDSAAYFCASSPRGGNTIYFGEGSWLTVV.

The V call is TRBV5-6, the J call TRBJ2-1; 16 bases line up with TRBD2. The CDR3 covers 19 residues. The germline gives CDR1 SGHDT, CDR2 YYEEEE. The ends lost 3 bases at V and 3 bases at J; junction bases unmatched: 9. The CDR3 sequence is CASSSSGTSGRGNYNEQFF. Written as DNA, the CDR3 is TGTGCCAGCAGCTCCTCCGGGACTAGCGGGAGGGGGAACTACAATGAGCAGTTCTTC. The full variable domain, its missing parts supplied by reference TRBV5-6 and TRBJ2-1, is DAGVTQSPTHLIKTRGQQVTLRCSPKSGHDTVSWYQQALGQGPQFIFQYYEEEERQRGNFPDRFSGHQFPNYSSELNVNALLLGDSALYLCASSSSGTSGRGNYNEQFFGPGTRLTVL.

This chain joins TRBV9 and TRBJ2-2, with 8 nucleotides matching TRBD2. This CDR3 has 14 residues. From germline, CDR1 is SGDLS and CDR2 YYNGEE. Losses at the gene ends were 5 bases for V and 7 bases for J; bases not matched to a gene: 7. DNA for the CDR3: TGTGCCAGCAGGCGGGAGGTAGTGATCGGGGAGCTGTTTTTT. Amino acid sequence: CASRREVVIGELFF.

CDR3 amino acids: CASSYGTALAGETQYF. The DNA of the CDR3 is TGTGCCAGCAGTTACGGGACAGCGCTGGCAGGGGAGACCCAGTACTTC. V is TRBV6-5 and J is TRBJ2-5, with 7 nucleotides matching TRBD1. CDR3 length: 16 amino acids. With V trimmed by 2 bases and J by 5 bases, 11 bases remained unmatched. Germline V CDR1 and CDR2: MNHEY, SVGAGI.

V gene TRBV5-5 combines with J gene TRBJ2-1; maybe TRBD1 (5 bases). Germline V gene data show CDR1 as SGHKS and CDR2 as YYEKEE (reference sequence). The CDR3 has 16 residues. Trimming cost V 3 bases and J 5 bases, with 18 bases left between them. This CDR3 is CASSWGDTPGDNEQFF. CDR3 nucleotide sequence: TGTGCCAGCAGCTGGGGCGACACTCCTGGGGACAATGAGCAGTTCTTC.

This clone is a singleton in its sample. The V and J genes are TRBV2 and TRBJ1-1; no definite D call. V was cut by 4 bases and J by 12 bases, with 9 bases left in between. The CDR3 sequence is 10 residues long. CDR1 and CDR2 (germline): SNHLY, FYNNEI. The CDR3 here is CASSAVVPFF. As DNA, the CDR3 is TGTGCCAGCAGTGCCGTGGTGCCTTTCTTT.

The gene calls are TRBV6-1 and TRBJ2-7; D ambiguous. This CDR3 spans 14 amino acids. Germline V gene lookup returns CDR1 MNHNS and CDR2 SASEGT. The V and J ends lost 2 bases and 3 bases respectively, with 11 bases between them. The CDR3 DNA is TGTGCCAGCAGTGAATCACCGGGTGTCTACGAGCAGTACTTC. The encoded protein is CASSESPGVYEQYF.

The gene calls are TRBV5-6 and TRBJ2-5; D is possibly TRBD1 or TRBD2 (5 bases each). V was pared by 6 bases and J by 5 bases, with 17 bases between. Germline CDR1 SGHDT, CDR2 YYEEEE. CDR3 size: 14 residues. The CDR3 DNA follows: TGTGCCAGCATCCGTCGAGGGGTCCACGAGACCCAGTACTTC. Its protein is CASIRRGVHETQYF.

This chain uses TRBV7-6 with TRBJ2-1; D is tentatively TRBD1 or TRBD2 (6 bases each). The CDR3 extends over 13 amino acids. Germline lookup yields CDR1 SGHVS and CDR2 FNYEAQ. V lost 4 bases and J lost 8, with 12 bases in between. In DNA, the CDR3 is TGTGCCAGCAGCTCCCTGAGGGGGGATGAGCAGTTCTTC. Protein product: CASSSLRGDEQFF. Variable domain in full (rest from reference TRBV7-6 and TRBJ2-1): GAGVSQSPRYKVTKRGQDVALRCDPISGHVSLYWYRQALGQGPEFLTYFNYEAQQDKSGLPNDRFSAERPEGSISTLTIQRTEQRDSAMYRCASSSLRGDEQFFGPGTRLTVL.

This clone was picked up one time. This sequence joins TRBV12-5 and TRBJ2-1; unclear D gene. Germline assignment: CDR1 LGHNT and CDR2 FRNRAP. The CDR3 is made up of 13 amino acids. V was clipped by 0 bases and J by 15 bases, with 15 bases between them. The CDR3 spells CASGLVGGVGRFF. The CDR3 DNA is TGTGCTAGTGGTTTGGTAGGTGGGGTCGGTCGGTTCTTC.

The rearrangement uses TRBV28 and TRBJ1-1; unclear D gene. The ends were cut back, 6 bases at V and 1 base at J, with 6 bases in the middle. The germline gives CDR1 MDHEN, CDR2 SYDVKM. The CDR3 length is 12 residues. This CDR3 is CASRGKNTEAFF. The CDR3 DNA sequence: TGTGCCAGCAGGGGGAAGAACACTGAAGCTTTCTTT.

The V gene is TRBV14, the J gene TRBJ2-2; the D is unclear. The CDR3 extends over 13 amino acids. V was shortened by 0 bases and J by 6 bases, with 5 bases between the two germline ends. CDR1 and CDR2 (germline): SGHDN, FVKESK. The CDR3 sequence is CASSQEAPGELFF. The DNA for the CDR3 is TGTGCCAGCAGCCAAGAGGCCCCCGGGGAGCTGTTTTTT. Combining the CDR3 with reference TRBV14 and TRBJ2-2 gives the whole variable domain EAGVTQFPSHSVIEKGQTVTLRCDPISGHDNLYWYRRVMGKEIKFLLHFVKESKQDESGMPNNRFLAERTGGTYSTLKVQPAELEDSGVYFCASSQEAPGELFFGEGSRLTVL.